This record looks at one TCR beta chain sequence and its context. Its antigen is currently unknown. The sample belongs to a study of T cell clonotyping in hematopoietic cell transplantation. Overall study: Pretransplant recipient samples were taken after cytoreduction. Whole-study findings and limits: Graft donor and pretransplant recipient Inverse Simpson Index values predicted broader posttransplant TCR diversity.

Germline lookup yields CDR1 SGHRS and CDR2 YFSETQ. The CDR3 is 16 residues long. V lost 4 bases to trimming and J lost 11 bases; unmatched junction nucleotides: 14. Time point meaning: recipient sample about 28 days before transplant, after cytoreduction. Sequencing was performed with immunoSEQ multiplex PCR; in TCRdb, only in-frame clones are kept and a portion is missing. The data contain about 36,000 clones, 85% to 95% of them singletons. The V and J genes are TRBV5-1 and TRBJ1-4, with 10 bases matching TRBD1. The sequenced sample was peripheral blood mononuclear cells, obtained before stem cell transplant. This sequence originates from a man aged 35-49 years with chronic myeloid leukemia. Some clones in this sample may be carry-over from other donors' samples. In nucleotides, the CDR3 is TGCGCCAGCAGCACCCGCACGGACAGGGGGGTGGGGAAACTGTTTTTT. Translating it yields CASSTRTDRGVGKLFF.